This TCR beta chain is drawn from a study of vaccination and CD4 T cells after COVID-19. Whole-study context: Each post-COVID sample was drawn after diagnosis, and the median interval was approximately 100 days (range 35 to 161). Cells received overlapping spike peptides from SARS-CoV-2, HCoV-NL63, HCoV-OC43 and HCoV-229E as stimulation.

The CDR3 extends over 16 amino acids. Trimming stripped 10 bases from V and 2 bases from J, with 23 bases between. Per the germline V gene, CDR1 is LNHDA and CDR2 is SQIVND (reference sequence). The treatment here: approximately 11-day PBMC culture with coronavirus spike peptide pools or control peptides (ViraFEST assay). Expanded clonotypes were found by TCR sequencing after peptide-pool stimulation (ViraFEST). Medium was half-exchanged with fresh IL-2 medium on days 3 and 7. Sequenced with the Oncomine TCR Beta short-read assay was DNA taken from cultured CD4+ T cells. TCRdb reanalysed the PCR reads using MiXCR and keeps one entry per CDR3 protein. Among 15,000 to 20,000 distinct CDR3 sequences listed, roughly 57% were seen once. Concerning this clonotype: Its antigen is not known.

The chain recombines TRBV19 with TRBJ1-2; no clear D gene. Sequenced sample: CD4+ T cells from blood, cultured in vitro. This receptor was obtained from a human donor who had recovered from COVID-19. CDR3 protein: CATSDPFLDGNYGYTF. In nucleotides, the CDR3 is TGTGCCACCAGTGATCCCTTTTTAGACGGGAACTATGGCTACACCTTC.